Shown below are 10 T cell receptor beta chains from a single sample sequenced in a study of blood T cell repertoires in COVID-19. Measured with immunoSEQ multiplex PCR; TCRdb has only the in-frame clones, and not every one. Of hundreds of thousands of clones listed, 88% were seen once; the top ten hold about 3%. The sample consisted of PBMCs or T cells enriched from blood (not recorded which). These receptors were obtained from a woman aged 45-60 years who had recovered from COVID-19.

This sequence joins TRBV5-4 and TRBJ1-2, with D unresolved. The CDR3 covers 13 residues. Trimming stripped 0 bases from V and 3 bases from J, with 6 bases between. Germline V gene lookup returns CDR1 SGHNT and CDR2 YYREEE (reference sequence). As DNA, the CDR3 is TGTGCCAGCAGCTTGGACAGTTACTATGGCTACACCTTC. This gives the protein CASSLDSYYGYTF. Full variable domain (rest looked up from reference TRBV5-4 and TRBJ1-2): ETGVTQSPTHLIKTRGQQVTLRCSSQSGHNTVSWYQQALGQGPQFIFQYYREEENGRGNFPPRFSGLQFPNYSSELNVNALELDDSALYLCASSLDSYYGYTFGSGTRLTVV.

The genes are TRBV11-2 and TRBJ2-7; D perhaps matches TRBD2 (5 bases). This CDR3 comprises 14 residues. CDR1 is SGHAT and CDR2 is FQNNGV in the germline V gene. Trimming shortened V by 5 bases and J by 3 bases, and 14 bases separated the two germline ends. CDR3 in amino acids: CASSPAGIVYEQYF. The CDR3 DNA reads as TGTGCCAGCAGCCCCGCCGGGATTGTCTACGAGCAGTACTTC.

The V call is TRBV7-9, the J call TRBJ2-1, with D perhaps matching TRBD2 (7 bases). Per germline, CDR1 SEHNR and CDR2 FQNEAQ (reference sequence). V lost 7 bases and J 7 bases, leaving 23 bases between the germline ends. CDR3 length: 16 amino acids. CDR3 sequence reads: CASTWGGSQPGNEQFF. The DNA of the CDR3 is TGTGCCAGCACCTGGGGGGGCTCCCAACCCGGGAATGAGCAGTTCTTC.

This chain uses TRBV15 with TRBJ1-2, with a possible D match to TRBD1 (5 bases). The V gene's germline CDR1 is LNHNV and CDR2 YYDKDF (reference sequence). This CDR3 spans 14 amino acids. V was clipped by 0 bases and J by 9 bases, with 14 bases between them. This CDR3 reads CATSRDAQGSRYTF. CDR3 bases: TGTGCCACCAGCAGAGATGCCCAGGGTAGCCGCTACACCTTC.

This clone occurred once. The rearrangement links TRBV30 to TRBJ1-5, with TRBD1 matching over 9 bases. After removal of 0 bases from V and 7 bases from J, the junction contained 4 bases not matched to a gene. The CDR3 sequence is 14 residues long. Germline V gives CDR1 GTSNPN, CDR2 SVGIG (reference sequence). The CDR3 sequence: CAWSVGQGQQPQHF. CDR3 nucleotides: TGTGCCTGGAGTGTGGGACAGGGTCAGCAGCCCCAGCATTTT.

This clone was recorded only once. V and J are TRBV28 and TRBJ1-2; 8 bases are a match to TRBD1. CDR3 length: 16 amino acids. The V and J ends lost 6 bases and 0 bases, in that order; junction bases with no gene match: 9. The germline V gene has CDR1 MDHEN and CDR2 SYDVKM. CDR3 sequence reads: CASSPTGGASNYGYTF. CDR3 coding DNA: TGTGCCAGCAGCCCCACAGGGGGAGCCTCTAACTATGGCTACACCTTC.

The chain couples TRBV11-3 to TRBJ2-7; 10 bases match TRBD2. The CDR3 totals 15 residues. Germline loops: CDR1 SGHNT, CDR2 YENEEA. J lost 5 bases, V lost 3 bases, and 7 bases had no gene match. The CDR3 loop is CASSFQASGSNEQYF. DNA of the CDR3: TGTGCCAGCAGCTTTCAGGCTAGCGGGAGTAACGAGCAGTACTTC.

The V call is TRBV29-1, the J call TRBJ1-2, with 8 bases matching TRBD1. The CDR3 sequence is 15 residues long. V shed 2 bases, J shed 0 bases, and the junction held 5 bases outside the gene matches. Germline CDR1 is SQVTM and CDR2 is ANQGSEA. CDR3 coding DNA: TGCAGCGTTGAATCCCAGACAGGGGCTAACTATGGCTACACCTTC. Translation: CSVESQTGANYGYTF. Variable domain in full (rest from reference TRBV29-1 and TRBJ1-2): SAVISQKPSRDICQRGTSLTIQCQVDSQVTMMFWYRQQPGQSLTLIATANQGSEATYESGFVIDKFPISRPNLTFSTLTVSNMSPEDSSIYLCSVESQTGANYGYTFGSGTRLTVV.

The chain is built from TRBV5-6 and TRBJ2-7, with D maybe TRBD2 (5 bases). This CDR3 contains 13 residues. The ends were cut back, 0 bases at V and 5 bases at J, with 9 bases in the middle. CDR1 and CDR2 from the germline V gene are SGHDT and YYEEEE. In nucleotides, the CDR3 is TGTGCCAGCAGCTTGGTAATGAGGGACGAGCAGTACTTC. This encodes CASSLVMRDEQYF. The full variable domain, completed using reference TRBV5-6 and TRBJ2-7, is DAGVTQSPTHLIKTRGQQVTLRCSPKSGHDTVSWYQQALGQGPQFIFQYYEEEERQRGNFPDRFSGHQFPNYSSELNVNALLLGDSALYLCASSLVMRDEQYFGPGTRLTVT.

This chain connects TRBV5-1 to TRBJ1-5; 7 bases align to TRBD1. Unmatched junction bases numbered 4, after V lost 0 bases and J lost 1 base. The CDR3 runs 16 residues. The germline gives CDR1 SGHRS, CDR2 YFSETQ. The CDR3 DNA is TGCGCCAGCAGCTTGGGACAGGGATCGAGCAATCAGCCCCAGCATTTT. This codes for CASSLGQGSSNQPQHF.